This T cell receptor beta chain was captured in a study of blood T cell repertoires in COVID-19. Study-level information: From T cells, B-cell-depleted T cells, or PBMCs came the material, which was cDNA or gDNA.

Using immunoSEQ multiplex PCR, the repertoire was profiled, and TCRdb retains in-frame clones only, with some absent. The profile shows roughly 410,000 clones, about 88% of them singletons. Germline-derived CDR1 and CDR2 are MNHEY and SVGAGI. V was pared by 2 bases and J by 6 bases, with 10 bases of the junction left unmatched. The length of the CDR3 is 15 residues. Sample: peripheral blood. The receptor was derived from a woman in her 40s with COVID-19, enrolled during active disease. This chain links TRBV6-5 with TRBJ2-7, with 7 bases that match TRBD2. CDR3 amino acids: CASSYHPGGWGEQYF. The CDR3 DNA is TGTGCCAGCAGTTACCATCCGGGAGGCTGGGGCGAGCAGTACTTC.